Below, 28 T cell receptor beta chains from the same sample are listed, as sequenced in a study of T cells in Graves' hyperthyroidism and ophthalmopathy. TCR beta CDR3 regions were amplified from RNA transcripts. The HTBI primer set served for first-round RT-PCR of the TCR CDR3. TCRdb processed the multiplex PCR reads anew with MiXCR; each CDR3 protein has one entry. The sample lists hundreds of thousands of distinct CDR3 sequences; roughly 14% were seen once. The sample taken for sequencing was blood. The receptor source for this set is a woman aged 18-29 years with Graves' hyperthyroidism.

This clonotype was observed at least ten times. The chain recombines TRBV12-3 or TRBV12-4 with TRBJ2-1; TRBD2 might be the D (5 bases). The CDR3 covers 15 residues. V was trimmed by 5 bases and J by 5 bases, leaving 16 bases between them. DNA of the CDR3: TGTGCCAGCAGTCCCCTGGGGAGTCGGGACAATGAGCAGTTCTTC. Amino acids: CASSPLGSRDNEQFF.

This clonotype came up many times. The J gene is TRBJ1-2, the V gene TRBV7-9; D is perhaps TRBD1 (5 bases). The CDR3 has 15 residues. The V end lost 1 base, the J end lost 6 bases, and 15 bases lay between the germline ends. The germline CDR1 and CDR2 sequences are SEHNR and FQNEAQ (reference sequence). CDR3 bases: TGTGCCAGCAGCTTAGATATAACGAGGGGACATGGCTACACCTTC. It codes for CASSLDITRGHGYTF.

This clonotype was detected ten times or more. The chain has TRBV27 and TRBJ2-1; no clear D gene. V lost 5 bases to trimming and J lost 3 bases, with 14 bases between them. Germline lookup yields CDR1 MNHEY and CDR2 SMNVEV (reference sequence). The CDR3 has 15 residues. CDR3 nucleotide sequence: TGTGCCAGCAGTCCTCGCGCGGTGAACTACAATGAGCAGTTCTTC. It is translated as CASSPRAVNYNEQFF.

The J gene is TRBJ2-2, the V gene TRBV5-1, with 14 positions matching TRBD2. The trim removed 5 bases at V and 4 bases at J, leaving 4 bases unmatched. CDR3 size: 16 residues. Looked up from germline, CDR1 is SGHRS and CDR2 is YFSETQ. The chain's CDR3 is CASRSGLAGVTGELFF. The CDR3 region has the DNA TGCGCCAGCAGGTCGGGACTAGCGGGGGTCACCGGGGAGCTGTTTTTT.

The chain has TRBV14 and TRBJ1-5; D call uncertain. The CDR3 sequence is 12 residues long. Germline V gene data show CDR1 as SGHDN and CDR2 as FVKESK. V was clipped by 5 bases and J by 6 bases, with 8 bases between them. CDR3 in amino acids: CASSSAFQPQHF. CDR3 coding DNA: TGTGCCAGCAGCTCGGCGTTTCAGCCCCAGCATTTT.

At least ten counts were recorded for this clonotype. The CDR3 region has the DNA TGTGCCATCAGTCCCTTCGGGACAGGGTTATACGAGCAGTACTTC. Its translation is CAISPFGTGLYEQYF. The rearrangement uses TRBV10-3 and TRBJ2-7; TRBD1 matches 9 bases. This CDR3 has 15 amino acids. CDR1 and CDR2 from the germline V gene are ENHRY and SYGVKD. V shed 5 bases, J shed 4 bases, and the junction held 9 bases outside the gene matches.

In DNA, the CDR3 is TGTGCCAGCAGCGTAGGTGGGGGGGTCCCGTTCTTC. Its protein is CASSVGGGVPFF. The chain uses TRBV5-6 and TRBJ2-1; 7 positions match TRBD2. The CDR3 is 12 amino acids. The ends lost 4 bases at V and 15 bases at J; junction bases unmatched: 10. Germline-derived CDR1 and CDR2 are SGHDT and YYEEEE.

This clonotype turned up a few times. The chain employs TRBV6-2 or TRBV6-3 and TRBJ2-3, with 7 nucleotides matching TRBD1. The V gene end was trimmed by 6 bases and the J gene end by 2 bases; junction bases not matched to a gene: 11. CDR1 and CDR2 (germline): MNHEY, SVGEGT. CDR3 length equals 16 residues. The CDR3 reads CASRRRGTEDTDTQYF. The CDR3, as DNA: TGTGCCAGCAGACGACGTGGGACAGAAGACACAGATACGCAGTATTTT.

This clonotype was seen ten or more times. The chain's CDR3 is CSARDPSTSGRETQYF. CDR3 bases: TGCAGTGCTAGAGATCCTTCGACTAGCGGGAGAGAGACCCAGTACTTC. The J gene is TRBJ2-5, the V gene TRBV20-1; 12 positions match TRBD2. This CDR3 spans 16 amino acids. The V gene end was trimmed by 0 bases and the J gene end by 4 bases; junction bases not matched to a gene: 6. Per germline, CDR1 DFQATT and CDR2 SNEGSKA (reference sequence).

This clonotype came up many times. The V gene is TRBV2, the J gene TRBJ2-1; the match to TRBD2 covers 8 bases. After removal of 2 bases from V and 7 bases from J, the junction contained 7 bases not matched to a gene. Germline CDR1 SNHLY, CDR2 FYNNEI. CDR3 length: 15 residues. CDR3 residues: CASSERAGVGNEQFF. The CDR3 DNA follows: TGTGCCAGCAGTGAAAGAGCGGGGGTGGGGAATGAGCAGTTCTTC.

The genes are TRBV4-1 and TRBJ2-2; perhaps TRBD1 as D (7 bases). Germline assignment: CDR1 MGHRA and CDR2 YSYEKL. There are 15 residues in the CDR3. V was shortened by 1 base and J by 7 bases, with 13 bases between the two germline ends. CDR3 nucleotide sequence: TGCGCCAGCAGCCAAGTACAGGGGAGGATCGGGGAGCTGTTTTTT. It translates to CASSQVQGRIGELFF.

In its sample, this clonotype was seen many times. J is TRBJ1-2 and V is TRBV25-1; a possible D gene is TRBD1 (5 bases). Between the trimmed V and J ends, which lost 4 bases and 8 bases, there was a span of 11 bases. The germline gives CDR1 MGHDK, CDR2 SYGVNS. This CDR3 comprises 12 residues. The CDR3 region is CASSAGTGGYTF. In DNA, the CDR3 is TGTGCCAGCAGTGCAGGGACGGGAGGCTACACCTTC.

There are many counts of this clonotype. The chain is built from TRBV3-1 and TRBJ2-2, with no clear D. CDR3 length: 16 residues. The V gene's germline CDR1 is LGHDT and CDR2 YNNKEL (reference sequence). The germline V and J ends were trimmed by 4 bases and 4 bases, with 16 bases remaining between them. In DNA, the CDR3 is TGTGCCAGCAGCCGCCCGTGGGTAAAGGGCACCGGGGAGCTGTTTTTT. It is translated as CASSRPWVKGTGELFF.

This clonotype was seen many times. The rearrangement joins TRBV9 to TRBJ1-2; D uncertain. The CDR3 is 15 residues long. Trimming removed 4 bases from V and 0 bases from J, with 13 bases in between. Germline V lookup: CDR1 SGDLS, CDR2 YYNGEE. In nucleotides, the CDR3 is TGTGCCAGCAGCACCCCCGGGGATTCTAACTATGGCTACACCTTC. It translates to CASSTPGDSNYGYTF.

This rearrangement joins TRBV7-9 to TRBJ2-7, with unresolved D. Germline loops: CDR1 SEHNR, CDR2 FQNEAQ (reference sequence). CDR3 size: 13 residues. Trimming shortened V by 2 bases and J by 4 bases, and 9 bases separated the two germline ends. The CDR3 DNA sequence: TGTGCCAGCAGCTTATCGGCCCTGTACGAGCAGTACTTC. Translation gives CASSLSALYEQYF. Using reference TRBV7-9 and TRBJ2-7 for the parts outside the CDR3, the full variable domain is DTGVSQNPRHKITKRGQNVTFRCDPISEHNRLYWYRQTLGQGPEFLTYFQNEAQLEKSRLLSDRFSAERPKGSFSTLEIQRTEQGDSAMYLCASSLSALYEQYFGPGTRLTVT.

This clonotype was seen repeatedly, ten times or more. V gene TRBV20-1 combines with J gene TRBJ1-2; 9 bases are a match to TRBD1. The J segment lost 4 bases and the V segment lost 5 bases, leaving 17 bases of the junction unmatched. This CDR3 has 17 amino acids. Per germline, CDR1 DFQATT and CDR2 SNEGSKA (reference sequence). For the CDR3, the DNA is TGCAGTGCTCCCCAAATGGGACAGGGAGGATTCAGCTATGGCTACACCTTC. This sequence encodes CSAPQMGQGGFSYGYTF.

This clonotype was detected only a few times. The chain carries TRBV3-1 and TRBJ1-1; a possible D gene is TRBD1 (6 bases). The germline CDR1 and CDR2 sequences are LGHDT and YNNKEL (reference sequence). The CDR3 is 13 residues long. V dropped 4 bases and J dropped 5 bases, with 11 bases sitting between them. DNA for the CDR3: TGTGCCAGCAGCCGGAAAAGGGGGACTGAAGCTTTCTTT. Amino acid sequence: CASSRKRGTEAFF.

Comment on this clonotype: A much larger clonotype is one base distant, so this may be a read error. The genes are TRBV7-2 and TRBJ2-7; D call uncertain. V gave up 5 bases and J gave up 4 bases, with 12 bases separating them. The length of the CDR3 is 13 residues. Germline CDR1 SGHTA, CDR2 FQGNSA. The CDR3 DNA sequence: TGTGCCAGCAGCCCCTCGGCCCCTTACGAGCAGTACTTC. This translates into CASSPSAPYEQYF.

V usage is TRBV6-9 and J usage is TRBJ2-7; 11 positions match TRBD2. The CDR3 is 16 amino acids. Germline assignment: CDR1 MNHGY and CDR2 SVAAGI. The junction had 5 bases not matched to a gene; V was cut back by 4 bases and J by 0 bases. The CDR3 sequence: CASSFPSGRSSYEQYF. The CDR3 DNA reads TGTGCCAGCAGTTTCCCTAGCGGGAGGAGCTCCTACGAGCAGTACTTC.

The chain couples TRBV13 to TRBJ2-7, with D tentatively TRBD2 (6 bases). V lost 5 bases, J lost 3 bases, and 14 bases lay in between. Germline V gives CDR1 PRHDT, CDR2 FYEKMQ (reference sequence). The CDR3 length is 14 residues. CDR3: CASSGGGVIYEQYF. For the CDR3, the DNA is TGTGCCAGCAGCGGAGGAGGGGTGATCTACGAGCAGTACTTC.

This clonotype was detected a few times. It may be a read error: a sequence one base away is much more abundant. This chain connects TRBV28 to TRBJ2-7; 10 bases agree with TRBD1. CDR3 size: 15 residues. Germline V gene lookup returns CDR1 MDHEN and CDR2 SYDVKM. V lost 5 bases and J lost 7; bases outside the gene matches: 11. The CDR3 coding sequence is TGTGCCAGCAGTCTCGAGACAGGGGGCCGGGTAGAGCAGTACTTC. Its protein is CASSLETGGRVEQYF.

Ten or more counts support this clonotype. V gene TRBV12-3 or TRBV12-4 combines with J gene TRBJ1-6; D is ambiguous. This CDR3 has 17 amino acids. The V end was cut by 1 base, the J end by 6 bases, with 16 bases between. This chain's CDR3 is CASSLGADLGFNSPLHF. The CDR3 bases are TGTGCCAGCAGTTTAGGGGCGGACCTCGGATTTAATTCACCCCTCCACTTT.

The table lists this clonotype with many counts. The chain carries TRBV19 and TRBJ1-2; D uncertain. V shed 5 bases and J shed 0 bases, with 13 bases lying between them. This CDR3 contains 15 residues. Germline V gives CDR1 LNHDA, CDR2 SQIVND (reference sequence). CDR3 nucleotides: TGTGCCAGTAGTCAATGGACGGTAGCTAACTATGGCTACACCTTC. This codes for CASSQWTVANYGYTF.

This clonotype appeared many times. The chain is built from TRBV28 and TRBJ2-2, with TRBD1 matching 9 bases. V dropped 5 bases and J dropped 4; count of bases not matched to a gene: 5. Germline V gene sequence: CDR1 MDHEN, CDR2 SYDVKM. The CDR3 runs to 15 residues. CDR3 nucleotide sequence: TGTGCCAGCAGTCAGGACAGGGGAATCACCGGGGAGCTGTTTTTT. Translating it yields CASSQDRGITGELFF. Full variable domain (rest looked up from reference TRBV28 and TRBJ2-2): DVKVTQSSRYLVKRTGEKVFLECVQDMDHENMFWYRQDPGLGLRLIYFSYDVKMKEKGDIPEGYSVSREKKERFSLILESASTNQTSMYLCASSQDRGITGELFFGEGSRLTVL.

This clonotype was observed a handful of times. V usage is TRBV19 and J usage is TRBJ1-5; D perhaps matches TRBD1 (5 bases). Trimming took off 2 bases at V and 6 bases at J, with 11 bases between the two ends. The CDR3 runs 14 residues. Germline V gene sequence: CDR1 LNHDA, CDR2 SQIVND (reference sequence). CDR3 residues: CASSIPDGGQPQHF. CDR3 coding DNA: TGTGCCAGTAGTATACCCGATGGGGGTCAGCCCCAGCATTTT. Complete variable domain (other parts from reference TRBV19 and TRBJ1-5): DGGITQSPKYLFRKEGQNVTLSCEQNLNHDAMYWYRQDPGQGLRLIYYSQIVNDFQKGDIAEGYSVSREKKESFPLTVTSAQKNPTAFYLCASSIPDGGQPQHFGDGTRLSIL.

In its sample, this clonotype was seen many times. This chain connects TRBV18 to TRBJ2-7, with D uncertain. Trimming left V 0 bases short and J 0 bases short, with 6 bases between. Per the germline V gene, CDR1 is KGHSH and CDR2 is LQKENI. The CDR3 extends over 14 amino acids. The CDR3, as DNA: TGTGCCAGCTCACCACCTTTAAGCTCCTACGAGCAGTACTTC. It translates to CASSPPLSSYEQYF.

There are a few counts of this clonotype. The chain recombines TRBV20-1 with TRBJ1-2, with TRBD1 as a possible D gene (6 bases). Trimming pared 1 base from V and 3 bases from J, leaving 12 bases between. The length of the CDR3 is 14 residues. Germline-derived CDR1 and CDR2 are DFQATT and SNEGSKA (reference sequence). The CDR3 region has the DNA TGCAGTGCTAGAGCTCACGAGGGGGACTATGGCTACACCTTC. Translation: CSARAHEGDYGYTF.

This clonotype appeared a few times. This chain connects TRBV29-1 to TRBJ1-4, with 10 bases that match TRBD1. Germline-derived CDR1 and CDR2 are SQVTM and ANQGSEA. V shed 4 bases and J 5 bases; nucleotides not matched to a gene: 1. The CDR3 is made up of 13 amino acids. The CDR3 is CSVGGQGNEKLFF. DNA of the CDR3: TGCAGCGTTGGGGGACAGGGGAATGAAAAACTGTTTTTT.